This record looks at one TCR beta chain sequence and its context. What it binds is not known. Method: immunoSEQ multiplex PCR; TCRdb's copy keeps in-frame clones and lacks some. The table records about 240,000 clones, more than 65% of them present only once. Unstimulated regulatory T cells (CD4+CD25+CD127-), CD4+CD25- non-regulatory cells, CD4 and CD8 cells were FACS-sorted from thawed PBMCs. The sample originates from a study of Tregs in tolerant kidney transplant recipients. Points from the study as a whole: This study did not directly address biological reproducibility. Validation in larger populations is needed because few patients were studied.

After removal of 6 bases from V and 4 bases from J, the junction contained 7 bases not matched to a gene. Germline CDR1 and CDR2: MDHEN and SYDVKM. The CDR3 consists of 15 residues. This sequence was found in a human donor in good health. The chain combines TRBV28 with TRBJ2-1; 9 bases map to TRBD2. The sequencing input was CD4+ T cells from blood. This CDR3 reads CASRSPSGAYNEQFF. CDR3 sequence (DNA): TGTGCCAGCAGGTCCCCTAGCGGGGCTTACAATGAGCAGTTCTTC.